These 2 T cell receptor beta chains were all obtained from the same sample, sequenced in a study of blood T cells in healthy people across ages. With a J-beta primer mix and a sample-barcoded 5' primer, a second PCR ran roughly 6 to 11 cycles. Using its own MiXCR run on the 5' RACE reads, TCRdb lists one record per CDR3 protein. The sample includes 750,000 or so distinct CDR3 sequences, around 25% of them seen just once. These records were also assigned to another study, of T cells of mothers and their children.

The sequenced sample was blood. Receptors originate from a boy younger than 18 in good health.

The chain links TRBV4-2 to TRBJ2-4, with D uncertain. In germline, CDR1 is LGHNA, CDR2 YNFKEQ. CDR3 length equals 15 residues. The germline V and J ends were trimmed by 3 bases and 6 bases, with 15 bases remaining between them. In DNA, the CDR3 is TGTGCCAGCAGCCAGTTTCGGACGAGTCCAAACATTCAGTACTTC. This encodes CASSQFRTSPNIQYF.

V gene TRBV15 combines with J gene TRBJ2-5; D unresolved. Trimming shortened V by 2 bases and J by 1 base, and 11 bases separated the two germline ends. CDR3 length: 15 residues. Per the germline V gene, CDR1 is LNHNV and CDR2 is YYDKDF (reference sequence). In DNA form, the CDR3 reads TGTGCCACCAGCAGACTACCCTTCAGCCAAGAGACCCAGTACTTC. It is translated as CATSRLPFSQETQYF.